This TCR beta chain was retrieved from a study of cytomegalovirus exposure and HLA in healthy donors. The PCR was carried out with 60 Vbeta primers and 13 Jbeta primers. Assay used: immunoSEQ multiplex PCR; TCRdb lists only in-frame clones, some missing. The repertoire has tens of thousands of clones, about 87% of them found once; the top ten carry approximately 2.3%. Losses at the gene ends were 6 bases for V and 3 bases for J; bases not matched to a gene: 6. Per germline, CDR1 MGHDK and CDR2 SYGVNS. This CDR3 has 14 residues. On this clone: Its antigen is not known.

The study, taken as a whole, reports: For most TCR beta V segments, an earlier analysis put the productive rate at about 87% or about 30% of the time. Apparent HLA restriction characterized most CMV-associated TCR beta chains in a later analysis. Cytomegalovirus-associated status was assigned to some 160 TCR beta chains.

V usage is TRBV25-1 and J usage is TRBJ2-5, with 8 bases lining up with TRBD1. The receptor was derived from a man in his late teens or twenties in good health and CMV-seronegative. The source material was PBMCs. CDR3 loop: CASRPGTGKETQYF. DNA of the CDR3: TGTGCCAGCAGACCCGGGACAGGAAAAGAGACCCAGTACTTC.